The sequence of this T cell receptor beta chain was determined in a study of shared clonotypes between healthy human individuals. Study-wide points: What naive subsets generally showed was a larger estimated richness than memory subsets showed.

This CDR3 has 15 amino acids. V lost 4 bases, J lost 3 bases, and 14 bases lay in between. Per germline, CDR1 MGHRA and CDR2 YSYEKL. This clone showed up just once. Its matching antigen is unknown. The protocol was immunoSEQ multiplex PCR, while the TCRdb copy is restricted to in-frame clones and leaves out a portion. The table shows roughly 660,000 clones, with roughly 91% occurring only once. The gene calls are TRBV4-1 and TRBJ2-3; D is perhaps TRBD1 (6 bases). The receptor was isolated from a man aged 18 to 30 in good health. Some clones in this sample may be carry-over from other donors' samples. The material sequenced was memory CD8+ T cells from PBMCs. Subset in this sample: CD45RO+ cells pooled with CCR7-negative TemRA cells. CDR3 nucleotides: TGCGCCAGCAGCCCCCCCGTCAGGGGAACAGATACGCAGTATTTT. Its translation is CASSPPVRGTDTQYF.